This is a list of T cell receptor beta chains from one sample in a study of blood T cell repertoires in COVID-19. The assay was immunoSEQ multiplex PCR, and TCRdb's table has in-frame clones only and misses some. Of 200,000 to 300,000 clones in the sample, about 90% were seen once. The sequenced material came from peripheral blood. These receptors all come from a man in his 60s who had recovered from COVID-19. The CDR3 runs from the conserved cysteine through the conserved F or W.

v_call: TRBV9; j_call: TRBJ1-3; cdr3_aa: CASSSPHGQGNTIYF
v_call: TRBV20-1; j_call: TRBJ1-1; cdr3_aa: CSAPRTGKAFF
v_call: TRBV5-4; j_call: TRBJ2-1; cdr3_aa: CASSGGTGGFYEQFF
v_call: TRBV5-1; j_call: TRBJ1-2; cdr3_aa: CASSGTGLNYGYTF
v_call: TRBV2; j_call: TRBJ2-1; cdr3_aa: CASSEGSGGGVDEQFF
v_call: TRBV6-5; j_call: TRBJ1-6; cdr3_aa: CASRSSYNSPLHF
v_call: TRBV15; j_call: TRBJ2-2; cdr3_aa: CATSMGTGFAGELFF
v_call: TRBV6-6; j_call: TRBJ1-1; cdr3_aa: CASSSGTEAFF
v_call: TRBV19; j_call: TRBJ2-2; cdr3_aa: CASSAGTSGGPNTGELFF
v_call: TRBV9; j_call: TRBJ1-2; cdr3_aa: CASSPTNGADGYTF
v_call: TRBV3-1/TRBV3-2; j_call: TRBJ1-2; cdr3_aa: CASSLYGYGYTF
v_call: TRBV11-3; j_call: TRBJ2-3; cdr3_aa: CASSLGGSRFLDTQYF
v_call: TRBV11-2; j_call: TRBJ2-7; cdr3_aa: CASTMGRGAPPEQYF
v_call: TRBV7-2; j_call: TRBJ1-1; cdr3_aa: CASSLAVKSEAFF
v_call: TRBV29-1; j_call: TRBJ1-5; cdr3_aa: CSVRQGSQPQHF
v_call: TRBV30; j_call: TRBJ2-5; cdr3_aa: CAWSVIGETQYF
v_call: TRBV3-1/TRBV3-2; j_call: TRBJ2-5; cdr3_aa: CASSQRGSRGTQYF
v_call: TRBV5-8; j_call: TRBJ1-2; cdr3_aa: CASSRDRPNLNYGYTF
v_call: TRBV7-6; j_call: TRBJ1-1; cdr3_aa: CASSLLPTGVTEAFF
v_call: TRBV18; j_call: TRBJ2-1; cdr3_aa: CASSPPGYNEQFF
v_call: TRBV28; j_call: TRBJ1-2; cdr3_aa: CASSPGTGYYGYTF
v_call: TRBV24-1; j_call: TRBJ1-5; cdr3_aa: CATSDTGGGGQPQHF
v_call: TRBV12-2; j_call: TRBJ1-5; cdr3_aa: CASRQPDRNYNQPQHF
v_call: TRBV5-1; j_call: TRBJ1-3; cdr3_aa: CASSLGDRGNTIYF
v_call: TRBV7-8; j_call: TRBJ1-1; cdr3_aa: CASSLQTLNTEAFF
v_call: TRBV7-8; j_call: TRBJ1-5; cdr3_aa: CASSLALGEHSNQPQHF
v_call: TRBV6-5; j_call: TRBJ2-2; cdr3_aa: CASSSRVQNTGELFF
v_call: TRBV11-3; j_call: TRBJ2-2; cdr3_aa: CASSLVGVAENTGELFF
v_call: TRBV19; j_call: TRBJ2-1; cdr3_aa: CASKAKAGGRNEQFF
v_call: TRBV6-5; j_call: TRBJ2-7; cdr3_aa: CASSRRPGLGVEQYF
v_call: TRBV2; j_call: TRBJ2-2; cdr3_aa: CASTRDNTGELFF
v_call: TRBV27; j_call: TRBJ1-2; cdr3_aa: CASSLSGSTTGYTF
v_call: TRBV5-3; j_call: TRBJ2-3; cdr3_aa: CARSTRIGSTDTQYF
v_call: TRBV24-1; j_call: TRBJ2-2; cdr3_aa: CATSAVAGVNTGELFF
v_call: TRBV7-8; j_call: TRBJ1-5; cdr3_aa: CASSLFQESNQPQHF
v_call: TRBV27; j_call: TRBJ1-5; cdr3_aa: CASSRTGSGNQPQHF
v_call: TRBV9; j_call: TRBJ2-5; cdr3_aa: CASSVRFGTGLQETQYF
v_call: TRBV18; j_call: TRBJ2-1; cdr3_aa: CASSEGGPQGNEQFF
v_call: TRBV5-1; j_call: TRBJ2-1; cdr3_aa: CASSLGLAPYNEQFF
v_call: TRBV7-9; j_call: TRBJ2-7; cdr3_aa: CASSQPGQGTEQYF
v_call: TRBV19; j_call: TRBJ1-3; cdr3_aa: CASTFSGNTIYF
v_call: TRBV28; j_call: TRBJ2-1; cdr3_aa: CASIKGGGAFNEQFF
v_call: TRBV28; j_call: TRBJ2-3; cdr3_aa: CASSLDAAGATDTQYF
v_call: TRBV28; j_call: TRBJ1-2; cdr3_aa: CASSADRAGVGYTF